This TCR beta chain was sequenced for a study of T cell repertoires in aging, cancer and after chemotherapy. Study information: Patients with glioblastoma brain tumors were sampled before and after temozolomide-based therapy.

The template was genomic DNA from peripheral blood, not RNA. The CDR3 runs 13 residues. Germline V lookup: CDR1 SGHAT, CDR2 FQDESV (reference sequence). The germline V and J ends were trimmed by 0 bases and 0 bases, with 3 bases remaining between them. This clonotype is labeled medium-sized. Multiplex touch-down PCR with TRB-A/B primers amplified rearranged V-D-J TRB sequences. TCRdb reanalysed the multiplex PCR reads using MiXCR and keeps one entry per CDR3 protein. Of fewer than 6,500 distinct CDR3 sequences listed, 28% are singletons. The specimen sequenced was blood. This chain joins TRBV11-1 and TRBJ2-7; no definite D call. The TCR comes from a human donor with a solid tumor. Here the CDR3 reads CASSLAGSYEQYF. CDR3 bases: TGTGCCAGCAGCTTAGCGGGCTCCTACGAGCAGTACTTC.